The next 16 T cell receptor beta chains were all read from a single sample in a study of OX40 agonist ivuxolimab in advanced cancers. Assay: immunoSEQ multiplex PCR; the TCRdb copy retains only in-frame clones and omits some. This repertoire shows some 83,000 clones, roughly 86% found once; its top ten account for 5.5% to 7.5%. The sequenced sample was CD4+ or CD8+ T cells sorted from blood, obtained in a trial of the OX40 agonist ivuxolimab. The source is an adult with an advanced solid tumor such as melanoma, head and neck, liver or kidney cancer.

The chain is built from TRBV18 and TRBJ1-6; 9 bases agree with TRBD1. CDR1 is KGHSH, CDR2 LQKENI, per germline. The CDR3 has 16 amino acids. V trimming: 2 bases; J trimming: 7 bases; junction bases outside the gene matches: 6. CDR3 protein: CASSPRTGVGNSPLHF. The DNA of the CDR3 is TGTGCCAGCTCACCAAGGACAGGGGTGGGGAATTCACCCCTCCACTTT. Drawing the rest from reference TRBV18 and TRBJ1-6, the complete variable domain is NAGVMQNPRHLVRRRGQEARLRCSPMKGHSHVYWYRQLPEEGLKFMVYLQKENIIDESGMPKERFSAEFPKEGPSILRIQQVVRGDSAAYFCASSPRTGVGNSPLHFGNGTRLTVT.

V usage is TRBV7-9 and J usage is TRBJ1-5; no firm D call. The ends were cut back, 6 bases at V and 7 bases at J, with 13 bases in the middle. Germline V gene lookup returns CDR1 SEHNR and CDR2 FQNEAQ (reference sequence). The CDR3 is 13 amino acids. This CDR3 is CASSLGLRQPQHF. The CDR3 DNA reads TGTGCCAGCAGTCTGGGGTTGCGACAGCCCCAGCATTTT.

The J gene is TRBJ1-2, the V gene TRBV6-1; D call uncertain. Per the germline V gene, CDR1 is MNHNS and CDR2 is SASEGT. CDR3 size: 15 residues. Trimming pared 6 bases from V and 3 bases from J, leaving 17 bases between. The CDR3 loop is CASRLGLGVYYGYTF. Here the CDR3 DNA reads TGTGCCAGCAGACTCGGGCTGGGCGTTTACTATGGCTACACCTTC.

This chain links TRBV7-9 with TRBJ1-4; D is undetermined. V lost 1 base and J 0 bases, leaving 9 bases between the germline ends. CDR3 length: 16 residues. Germline V CDR1 and CDR2: SEHNR, FQNEAQ (reference sequence). In nucleotides, the CDR3 is TGTGCCAGCAGCTTAGGAGAGTACGCAACTAATGAAAAACTGTTTTTT. It specifies CASSLGEYATNEKLFF. Full variable domain (missing parts from reference TRBV7-9 and TRBJ1-4): DTGVSQNPRHKITKRGQNVTFRCDPISEHNRLYWYRQTLGQGPEFLTYFQNEAQLEKSRLLSDRFSAERPKGSFSTLEIQRTEQGDSAMYLCASSLGEYATNEKLFFGSGTQLSVL.

This clone was seen only once. CDR3: CASSSRGLNQPQHF. As DNA, the CDR3 is TGTGCCAGCAGCTCACGGGGGTTAAATCAGCCCCAGCATTTT. The chain links TRBV7-2 to TRBJ1-5, with D maybe TRBD1 (5 bases). CDR1 SGHTA and CDR2 FQGNSA come from the germline V gene. The V end lost 4 bases, the J end lost 4 bases, and 11 bases lay between the germline ends. The CDR3 runs to 14 residues.

The gene calls are TRBV10-1 and TRBJ1-1; D is possibly TRBD1 (5 bases). The germline CDR1 and CDR2 sequences are WNHNN and SYGVQD (reference sequence). The CDR3 has 15 amino acids. V was pared by 4 bases and J by 1 base, with 13 bases between. CDR3 region: CASSGTGSGNTEAFF. The CDR3 DNA sequence: TGCGCCAGCAGTGGAACAGGCTCGGGGAACACTGAAGCTTTCTTT.

This clone has a single count. The rearrangement uses TRBV5-6 and TRBJ2-7; D is ambiguous. The ends were cut back, 0 bases at V and 2 bases at J, with 6 bases in the middle. From germline, CDR1 is SGHDT and CDR2 YYEEEE. The CDR3 extends over 13 amino acids. CDR3 loop: CASSLDFAYEQYF. For the CDR3, the DNA is TGTGCCAGCAGCTTGGACTTCGCCTACGAGCAGTACTTC.

This CDR3 reads CSGGQGINTEAFF. The CDR3 DNA is TGCAGTGGGGGACAGGGGATTAACACTGAAGCTTTCTTT. V usage is TRBV29-1 and J usage is TRBJ1-1; 10 bases are shared with TRBD1. There are 13 residues in the CDR3. The germline V gene encodes CDR1 SQVTM and CDR2 ANQGSEA.

V usage is TRBV15 and J usage is TRBJ2-2; no reliable D call. The germline V and J ends were trimmed by 1 base and 4 bases, with 10 bases remaining between them. The CDR3 is 15 residues long. Germline-derived CDR1 and CDR2 are LNHNV and YYDKDF (reference sequence). The CDR3 sequence is CATSRVGYATGELFF. In nucleotides, the CDR3 is TGTGCCACCAGCAGAGTGGGGTATGCCACCGGGGAGCTGTTTTTT.

This clone appeared a few times. The V gene is TRBV14, the J gene TRBJ1-3; D gene ambiguous. The CDR3 loop spans 16 amino acids. Trimming cost V 4 bases and J 0 bases, with 13 bases left between them. Per the germline V gene, CDR1 is SGHDN and CDR2 is FVKESK. The CDR3 DNA is TGTGCCAGCAGCCCGTACCCAGGATCCTCTGGAAACACCATATATTTT. This translates into CASSPYPGSSGNTIYF.

The chain carries TRBV25-1 and TRBJ1-5; D may be TRBD1 (6 bases). The V end lost 2 bases, the J end lost 6 bases, and 20 bases lay between the germline ends. This CDR3 spans 17 amino acids. The germline V gene encodes CDR1 MGHDK and CDR2 SYGVNS. This chain's CDR3 is CASSERQVQAGCQPQHF. The CDR3 nucleotides read TGTGCCAGCAGTGAAAGACAGGTCCAAGCTGGGTGTCAGCCCCAGCATTTT.

The chain couples TRBV28 to TRBJ2-1, with unresolved D. Germline V lookup: CDR1 MDHEN, CDR2 SYDVKM. CDR3 length equals 14 residues. Deletions cut 3 bases from V and 6 bases from J, with 12 bases between. This CDR3 is CASSFLGLSNEQFF. The CDR3 DNA is TGTGCCAGCAGTTTTCTTGGGCTAAGCAATGAGCAGTTCTTC.

This clone appeared a single time. The chain uses TRBV29-1 and TRBJ2-7; 8 bases map to TRBD1. CDR1 and CDR2 (germline): SQVTM, ANQGSEA. V shed 5 bases, J shed 3 bases, and the junction held 9 bases outside the gene matches. The CDR3 has 14 residues. The CDR3 sequence is CSVRSGQGRYEQYF. As DNA, the CDR3 is TGCAGCGTTCGGTCTGGACAGGGCCGCTACGAGCAGTACTTC.

J is TRBJ2-1 and V is TRBV4-3; D call uncertain. With 0 bases removed from V and 6 bases from J, the gap between germline ends came to 12 bases. CDR1 and CDR2 from the germline V gene are LGHNA and YSLEER. This CDR3 contains 15 residues. This CDR3 is CASSQDSWASNEQFF. The CDR3 DNA follows: TGCGCCAGCAGCCAAGATTCCTGGGCCTCCAATGAGCAGTTCTTC.

This rearrangement joins TRBV5-6 to TRBJ2-1; D not certain. CDR1 and CDR2 (germline): SGHDT, YYEEEE. This CDR3 has 11 residues. Trimming removed 3 bases from V and 2 bases from J, with 0 bases in between. The CDR3 coding sequence is TGTGCCAGCAGCTCCTACAATGAGCAGTTCTTC. Translation gives CASSSYNEQFF.

As to this clone: This specimen includes other DNA sequences encoding the same CDR3. This chain connects TRBV9 to TRBJ1-1; D is unresolved. In germline, CDR1 is SGDLS, CDR2 YYNGEE. Trimming pared 0 bases from V and 2 bases from J, leaving 5 bases between. The CDR3 totals 13 residues. The CDR3 is CASSVGDNTEAFF. In DNA form, the CDR3 reads TGTGCCAGCAGCGTAGGCGATAACACTGAAGCTTTCTTT.